The 4 T cell receptor beta chains below come from one sample, sequenced in a study of blood T cells in healthy people across ages. Next came a second PCR, run for about 6 to 11 cycles, which used a sample-barcoded 5' primer along with a J-beta primer mix. Each CDR3 protein is one row after TCRdb ran MiXCR on the 5' RACE reads. The sample carries roughly 1.4 million distinct CDR3 sequences, 59% recorded once. What was sequenced was blood. The origin of the receptors is a young man in good health.

This chain connects TRBV3-1 to TRBJ2-3; 11 nucleotides line up with TRBD2. V gave up 4 bases and J gave up 4 bases; unmatched junction bases: 7. The CDR3 sequence is 16 residues long. CDR1 LGHDT and CDR2 YNNKEL come from the germline V gene (reference sequence). CDR3 residues: CASSPPLAGGADTQYF. The CDR3 DNA reads as TGTGCCAGCAGCCCCCCCCTAGCGGGAGGTGCAGATACGCAGTATTTT.

The V gene is TRBV2, the J gene TRBJ2-3, with D maybe TRBD1 (6 bases). The CDR3 length is 13 residues. Germline-derived CDR1 and CDR2 are SNHLY and FYNNEI. V was trimmed by 8 bases and J by 2 bases, leaving 11 bases between them. As DNA, the CDR3 is TGTGCCAGCGGAAGGACAGACACAGATACGCAGTATTTT. Residues: CASGRTDTDTQYF.

V is TRBV6-2 or TRBV6-3 and J is TRBJ2-3, with D hard to call. The CDR3 covers 14 residues. Trimming cost V 0 bases and J 6 bases, with 10 bases left between them. CDR1 and CDR2 from the germline V gene are MNHEY and SVGEGT. CDR3 coding DNA: TGTGCCAGCAGTTACTCGTGGGGATCGGATACGCAGTATTTT. Its translation is CASSYSWGSDTQYF.

This clonotype was seen a few times. The chain recombines TRBV2 with TRBJ2-7; D tentatively fits TRBD1 or TRBD2 (5 bases each). Germline CDR1 is SNHLY and CDR2 is FYNNEI. The CDR3 is 11 residues long. The ends were cut back, 8 bases at V and 4 bases at J, with 9 bases in the middle. The DNA for the CDR3 is TGTGCCAGCTGGGACCTATACGAGCAGTACTTC. Residues: CASWDLYEQYF.